Each of the 4 T cell receptor beta chains below was sequenced from the same sample in a study of cytomegalovirus exposure and HLA in healthy donors. The study ran its PCR with 60 Vbeta and 13 Jbeta primers. Method: immunoSEQ multiplex PCR; TCRdb's copy keeps in-frame clones and lacks some. The table lists approximately 110,000 clones, around 85% of them singletons, with 6% to 8% in the top ten. Source material: PBMCs. The source is a man in his thirties or forties in good health and CMV-seropositive.

The V gene is TRBV5-1, the J gene TRBJ1-5; 7 positions match TRBD1. J lost 5 bases, V lost 4 bases, and 12 bases had no gene match. Germline V CDR1 and CDR2: SGHRS, YFSETQ. There are 16 residues in the CDR3. CDR3 sequence reads: CASSINRGSDDQPQHF. The CDR3 DNA sequence: TGCGCCAGCAGCATCAACAGGGGATCGGACGATCAGCCCCAGCATTTT.

The chain employs TRBV5-1 and TRBJ2-1; D may be TRBD1 (6 bases). V shed 4 bases and J shed 0 bases, with 11 bases lying between them. The CDR3 is 15 amino acids. Germline CDR1 is SGHRS and CDR2 is YFSETQ. The CDR3 sequence is CASSGGRTSYNEQFF. In DNA form, the CDR3 reads TGCGCCAGCAGCGGGGGCAGAACCTCCTACAATGAGCAGTTCTTC.

The J gene is TRBJ2-5, the V gene TRBV7-2; TRBD1 matches 8 bases. The assigned J gene may be wrong: the sequence end matches TRBJ2-7 better. Germline lookup yields CDR1 SGHTA and CDR2 FQGNSA. This CDR3 region has 14 residues. The CDR3 reads CASSPGQASYEQYF. CDR3 coding DNA: TGTGCCAGCAGCCCGGGACAGGCAAGCTACGAGCAGTACTTC.

The genes are TRBV5-6 and TRBJ2-7; D possibly corresponds to TRBD1 (7 bases). CDR1 is SGHDT, CDR2 YYEEEE, per germline. This CDR3 is 16 amino acids long. The ends were cut back, 1 base at V and 7 bases at J, with 21 bases in the middle. DNA for the CDR3: TGTGCCAGCAGCTTGAATCCGACAGGGAGGTCGGTAGAGCAGTACTTC. As protein: CASSLNPTGRSVEQYF.